The 20 T cell receptor beta chains listed next were all sequenced from one sample in a study of CD8 T cells in ankylosing spondylitis (dated by TCRdb to about 2017). Points the paper makes about the study in general: A TCR beta motif made up of about eight highly homologous amino acid variants appeared to be characteristic of blood from ankylosing spondylitis patients.

The antigens for these receptors are not known. Libraries were prepared through 5' RACE. Sequencing used an Illumina HiSeq 2500. TCRdb ran its own pipeline on the public reads, namely fastp trimming at Q25 and MiXCR clone calling, and kept in-frame beta chains. Rows are unified per CDR3 protein, each entry keeping the most common DNA and genes. This sample lists about 540,000 distinct CDR3 sequences; roughly 13% were detected once. The ten largest clonotypes hold over 6.5% of the sample. Sequenced material: blood, either unsorted or a sorted T cell fraction (not recorded which). These receptors were taken from a male donor with ankylosing spondylitis.

This clonotype has only a few counts. The V and J genes are TRBV7-2 and TRBJ2-7; D not certain. V was pared by 1 base and J by 1 base, with 11 bases between. The CDR3 extends over 15 amino acids. CDR1 and CDR2 from the germline V gene are SGHTA and FQGNSA. As DNA, the CDR3 is TGTGCCAGCAGCTTAGACGGTCGAGGTTCCTACGAGCAGTACTTC. This encodes CASSLDGRGSYEQYF.

In this sample, this clonotype turned up a few times. In nucleotides, the CDR3 is TGTGCCAGCAGCGATATTACTAGCGGGAGAGGATCAGAGACCCAGTACTTC. Translation gives CASSDITSGRGSETQYF. The J gene is TRBJ2-5, the V gene TRBV21-1; the table's TRBD2 call for D was not verified on the DNA. TRBV21-1 is a recognized pseudogene. This CDR3 contains 17 residues.

The rearrangement joins TRBV27 to TRBJ2-3; D unresolved. Germline assignment: CDR1 MNHEY and CDR2 SMNVEV (reference sequence). The CDR3 spans 13 residues. V was clipped by 3 bases and J by 2 bases, with 6 bases between them. CDR3 sequence: CASSFWDTDTQYF. The CDR3 nucleotides read TGTGCCAGCAGTTTCTGGGACACAGATACGCAGTATTTT.

This clonotype showed up many times. The genes are TRBV6-2 or TRBV6-3 and TRBJ2-1; D gene unclear. V shed 6 bases and J shed 0 bases, with 3 bases lying between them. Germline V gives CDR1 MNHEY, CDR2 SVGEGT. This CDR3 has 12 residues. The CDR3 sequence is CASRDSYNEQFF. Written as DNA, the CDR3 is TGTGCCAGCAGGGACTCCTACAATGAGCAGTTCTTC.

V usage is TRBV7-9 and J usage is TRBJ2-1, with D tentatively TRBD1 (5 bases). V lost 0 bases to trimming and J lost 8 bases, with 17 bases between them. CDR3 length equals 16 residues. CDR1 SEHNR and CDR2 FQNEAQ come from the germline V gene (reference sequence). Written as DNA, the CDR3 is TGTGCCAGCAGCTTAGCTTACAGGAGTTCGGGCTATGAGCAGTTCTTC. The encoded protein is CASSLAYRSSGYEQFF.

V is TRBV12-3 or TRBV12-4 and J is TRBJ1-5, with 10 nucleotides matching TRBD1. V shed 6 bases and J 3 bases; nucleotides not matched to a gene: 2. This CDR3 has 14 amino acids. The CDR3 loop reads CASRGTGDNQPQHF. For the CDR3, the DNA is TGTGCCAGCAGAGGGACAGGGGACAATCAGCCCCAGCATTTT.

This clonotype was found a few times. The chain joins TRBV3-1 to TRBJ1-1, with 10 positions matching TRBD1. Germline CDR1 reads LGHDT; CDR2 reads YNNKEL (reference sequence). V dropped 5 bases and J dropped 4; count of bases not matched to a gene: 7. This CDR3 is 15 amino acids long. The CDR3 sequence: CASSFRDRGPTEAFF. The CDR3, as DNA: TGTGCCAGCAGCTTCCGGGACAGGGGTCCCACTGAAGCTTTCTTT.

This clonotype showed up just a few times. This sequence joins TRBV3-1 and TRBJ2-2; the D gene is possibly TRBD1 (6 bases). Trimming took 4 bases from V and 4 from J, leaving 16 bases between them. This CDR3 region has 16 residues. Germline CDR1 reads LGHDT; CDR2 reads YNNKEL (reference sequence). This chain's CDR3 is CASSPYRQEPTGELFF. The CDR3 region has the DNA TGTGCCAGCAGCCCCTACCGACAGGAACCCACCGGGGAGCTGTTTTTT.

This clonotype was seen a handful of times. The chain is built from TRBV7-9 and TRBJ1-1; TRBD1 is a possible D gene (5 bases). The CDR3 covers 15 residues. CDR1 SEHNR and CDR2 FQNEAQ come from the germline V gene (reference sequence). V lost 0 bases and J 3 bases, leaving 11 bases between the germline ends. The CDR3 DNA is TGTGCCAGCAGCTTAGCGAGGGACGGGGACACTGAAGCTTTCTTT. Amino acids: CASSLARDGDTEAFF.

This sequence joins TRBV25-1 and TRBJ1-5, with D hard to call. The CDR3 has 13 amino acids. V lost 6 bases and J lost 5, with 11 bases in between. The germline V gene has CDR1 MGHDK and CDR2 SYGVNS. This CDR3 reads CASRREADQPQHF. In DNA form, the CDR3 reads TGTGCCAGCAGACGGGAGGCCGATCAGCCCCAGCATTTT.

This clonotype has ten or more counts. The rearrangement joins TRBV12-3 or TRBV12-4 to TRBJ1-1; D might be TRBD1 (6 bases). V was shortened by 1 base and J by 5 bases, with 11 bases between the two germline ends. This CDR3 region has 14 residues. The CDR3 bases are TGTGCCAGCAGTTTAGGGGGGGCGCTTACTGAAGCTTTCTTT. Translation: CASSLGGALTEAFF.

This clonotype was seen ten or more times. This chain links TRBV20-1 with TRBJ2-1; 11 positions agree with TRBD2. J lost 4 bases, V lost 0 bases, and 8 bases had no gene match. In germline, CDR1 is DFQATT, CDR2 SNEGSKA (reference sequence). This CDR3 has 17 amino acids. The CDR3, as DNA: TGCAGTGCTAGAGAGGGTAGCGGGAGGGCCGGGTACAATGAGCAGTTCTTC. Translation gives CSAREGSGRAGYNEQFF.

This clonotype appeared many times. The chain couples TRBV5-1 to TRBJ2-3; D tentatively fits TRBD1 or TRBD2 (5 bases each). The CDR3 is made up of 14 amino acids. Germline V lookup: CDR1 SGHRS, CDR2 YFSETQ. Trimming pared 2 bases from V and 2 bases from J, leaving 9 bases between. CDR3 bases: TGCGCCAGCAGCTTCGAGGGGCTCACAGATACGCAGTATTTT. Protein sequence: CASSFEGLTDTQYF.

The chain is built from TRBV6-5 and TRBJ2-3; 9 bases are a match to TRBD1. Losses at the gene ends were 5 bases for V and 7 bases for J; bases not matched to a gene: 10. The CDR3 extends over 15 amino acids. Germline V gene data show CDR1 as MNHEY and CDR2 as SVGAGI. CDR3 protein: CASSTPGQGSYTQYF. The CDR3 nucleotides read TGTGCCAGCAGTACTCCGGGACAGGGCTCCTATACGCAGTATTTT.

This clonotype was picked up many times. The CDR3 DNA sequence: TGCGCCAGCAGCAACGGACTAGCGGGATACAATGAGCAGTTCTTC. Translated, it gives CASSNGLAGYNEQFF. This chain uses TRBV5-1 with TRBJ2-1, with 12 nucleotides matching TRBD2. V gave up 4 bases and J gave up 4 bases; unmatched junction bases: 3. CDR1 is SGHRS, CDR2 YFSETQ, per germline. The CDR3 extends over 15 amino acids.

The V call is TRBV2, the J call TRBJ2-1, with D maybe TRBD1 (6 bases). Trimming removed 6 bases from V and 0 bases from J, with 12 bases in between. The CDR3 sequence is 15 residues long. From germline, CDR1 is SNHLY and CDR2 FYNNEI. The CDR3 DNA reads TGTGCCAGCAGAGGAAAGGACAGCTCCTACAATGAGCAGTTCTTC. Residues: CASRGKDSSYNEQFF.

Only a few counts were recorded for this clonotype. The gene calls are TRBV7-9 and TRBJ2-2; a possible D gene is TRBD2 (6 bases). The ends were cut back, 11 bases at V and 3 bases at J, with 10 bases in the middle. The CDR3 consists of 12 residues. Germline values: CDR1 SEHNR, CDR2 FQNEAQ (reference sequence). The CDR3 here is CAFWEDTGELFF. CDR3 coding DNA: TGTGCCTTTTGGGAGGACACCGGGGAGCTGTTTTTT.

The chain joins TRBV18 to TRBJ2-7; no clear D gene. Looked up from germline, CDR1 is KGHSH and CDR2 is LQKENI. V was pared by 3 bases and J by 1 base, with 16 bases between. The CDR3 runs 16 residues. CDR3 residues: CASSPMEWVDSYEQYF. DNA of the CDR3: TGTGCCAGCTCACCTATGGAGTGGGTGGATTCCTACGAGCAGTACTTC.

This clonotype appeared many times. The rearrangement uses TRBV7-8 and TRBJ2-5; 12 nucleotides agree with TRBD2. The CDR3 spans 16 residues. CDR1 is SGHVS, CDR2 FQNEAQ, per germline. J was trimmed by 5 bases and V by 5 bases; bases with no gene match: 9. CDR3 in amino acids: CASSDPSGRAKETQYF. CDR3 in DNA: TGTGCCAGCAGCGATCCTAGCGGGAGGGCCAAGGAGACCCAGTACTTC.

This rearrangement joins TRBV11-2 to TRBJ2-1, with D unresolved. CDR3 size: 14 residues. Between the trimmed V and J ends, which lost 0 bases and 4 bases, there was a span of 7 bases. CDR1 is SGHAT, CDR2 FQNNGV, per germline. CDR3 nucleotides: TGTGCCAGCAGCTTAGATACTGGATACAATGAGCAGTTCTTC. Its translation is CASSLDTGYNEQFF.